This record covers a single T cell receptor (beta chain). The trim removed 5 bases at V and 0 bases at J, leaving 4 bases unmatched. The germline V gene encodes CDR1 LNHDA and CDR2 SQIVND (reference sequence). CDR3 length: 14 residues. The PCR was carried out with 60 Vbeta primers and 13 Jbeta primers. Produced via immunoSEQ multiplex PCR; TCRdb's table is partial and in-frame only. In the table there are over 130,000 clones, 70% to 80% of which are singletons. The data were taken from a study of cytomegalovirus exposure and HLA in healthy donors. This chain uses TRBV19 with TRBJ2-7, with 7 positions matching TRBD1. The sequenced sample was PBMCs. The clonotype comes from a middle-aged woman in good health and CMV-seropositive. As DNA, the CDR3 is TGTGCCAGTAGTTCGACAGGGAGCTCCTACGAGCAGTACTTC. As protein: CASSSTGSSYEQYF.